Presented here are 26 T cell receptor beta chains from one specimen sequenced in a study of PD-L1 blockade in urothelial cancer. Sequenced by immunoSEQ multiplex PCR; TCRdb stores in-frame clones only, minus some. The repertoire includes over 65,000 clones, about nine tenths of them detected once, and approximately 4.5% sits in the top ten. Regarding time point: pretreatment peripheral blood. The sample consisted of PBMCs, taken around atezolizumab (anti-PD-L1) treatment. These receptors came from a man between 65 and 85 years old with urothelial cancer.

CDR3 region: CASSKVNRACEQYF. In DNA, the CDR3 is TGTGCCAGCAGCAAAGTAAACAGGGCCTGCGAGCAGTACTTC. V gene TRBV21-1 combines with J gene TRBJ2-7; the tabulated D call, TRBD1, remains unverified against the DNA. TRBV21-1 is given as a pseudogene. The CDR3 is made up of 14 amino acids.

V usage is TRBV6-1 and J usage is TRBJ1-5; 7 bases are a match to TRBD1. Per germline, CDR1 MNHNS and CDR2 SASEGT. CDR3 length: 15 residues. V shed 1 base, J shed 7 bases, and the junction held 7 bases outside the gene matches. The CDR3 reads CASSEGQGGGQPQHF. The CDR3 coding sequence is TGTGCCAGCAGTGAAGGACAGGGTGGCGGGCAGCCCCAGCATTTT.

There are a few counts of this clone. The V call is TRBV5-1, the J call TRBJ2-1; TRBD2 matches 10 bases. J gave up 1 base and V 4 bases, and 5 bases lay outside the gene matches. This CDR3 comprises 16 residues. CDR1 and CDR2 (germline): SGHRS, YFSETQ. CDR3 sequence (DNA): TGCGCCAGCAGCCTCCGGACTAGCGGATCCTACAATGAGCAGTTCTTC. This encodes CASSLRTSGSYNEQFF.

The rearrangement joins TRBV13 to TRBJ2-1, with D tentatively TRBD1 (7 bases). Germline lookup yields CDR1 PRHDT and CDR2 FYEKMQ (reference sequence). The CDR3 is 17 residues long. The V and J ends lost 5 bases and 3 bases respectively, with 20 bases between them. CDR3 residues: CASSPQRRGLVYNEQFF. For the CDR3, the DNA is TGTGCCAGCAGCCCCCAGAGGAGGGGGCTTGTCTACAATGAGCAGTTCTTC.

The rearrangement links TRBV6-5 to TRBJ2-3; D remains ambiguous. Germline CDR1 MNHEY, CDR2 SVGAGI. V dropped 6 bases and J dropped 4 bases, with 11 bases sitting between them. The CDR3 runs 13 residues. The CDR3 DNA follows: TGTGCCAGCAGGACACTTTGGCCAGATACGCAGTATTTT. As protein: CASRTLWPDTQYF.

The rearrangement uses TRBV28 and TRBJ1-2, with a tentative D call TRBD1 (5 bases). Trimming removed 7 bases at V and 0 bases at J, with 15 bases between. The germline V gene encodes CDR1 MDHEN and CDR2 SYDVKM. This CDR3 comprises 15 residues. CDR3 DNA sequence: TGTGCCAGCAAGCAGGGCCCTCAAACTAACTATGGCTACACCTTC. Translation gives CASKQGPQTNYGYTF.

This sequence joins TRBV28 and TRBJ2-7, with 7 bases lining up with TRBD1. With 1 base clipped from V and 2 bases from J, the junction kept 2 bases outside the gene matches. Germline CDR1 and CDR2: MDHEN and SYDVKM. The CDR3 sequence is 14 residues long. CDR3 region: CASSLSGGTYEQYF. The CDR3 coding sequence is TGTGCCAGCAGTTTATCAGGGGGAACCTACGAGCAGTACTTC.

J is TRBJ2-2 and V is TRBV28; D is unclear. The CDR3 has 13 amino acids. Germline V gene lookup returns CDR1 MDHEN and CDR2 SYDVKM. The V end was cut by 7 bases, the J end by 0 bases, with 6 bases between. Here the CDR3 DNA reads TGTGCCAGCAATCGGGCGAACACCGGGGAGCTGTTTTTT. Protein product: CASNRANTGELFF.

This clone was seen only once. The rearrangement joins TRBV29-1 to TRBJ2-5; D possibly corresponds to TRBD1 (6 bases). V dropped 7 bases and J dropped 5 bases, with 20 bases sitting between them. Germline CDR1 reads SQVTM; CDR2 reads ANQGSEA. The CDR3 contains 14 residues. The CDR3 bases are TGCAGCGCTGACAAAGGTCGAAGGGGGGAGACCCAGTACTTC. Protein sequence: CSADKGRRGETQYF.

This chain links TRBV29-1 with TRBJ1-4; tentative D call: TRBD1 (5 bases). Germline CDR1 SQVTM, CDR2 ANQGSEA. V lost 4 bases, J lost 5 bases, and 8 bases lay in between. The CDR3 consists of 12 residues. The CDR3 region has the DNA TGCAGCGTTGGGGGGGGAAATGAAAAACTGTTTTTT. As protein: CSVGGGNEKLFF.

The chain employs TRBV27 and TRBJ2-2; 7 bases are shared with TRBD1. V shed 5 bases, J shed 3 bases, and the junction held 0 bases outside the gene matches. Germline values: CDR1 MNHEY, CDR2 SMNVEV (reference sequence). CDR3 size: 13 residues. The CDR3 DNA reads TGTGCCAGCAGTGACAGGGACACCGGGGAGCTGTTTTTT. Its protein product is CASSDRDTGELFF.

This chain uses TRBV7-9 with TRBJ1-4; TRBD1 matches 7 bases. CDR3 length: 17 residues. J gave up 2 bases and V 1 base, and 7 bases lay outside the gene matches. Per germline, CDR1 SEHNR and CDR2 FQNEAQ (reference sequence). CDR3 region: CASSLEITGQTNEKLFF. CDR3 sequence (DNA): TGTGCCAGCAGCTTAGAAATAACGGGACAGACTAATGAAAAACTGTTTTTT.

V and J are TRBV29-1 and TRBJ1-5; D call uncertain. The CDR3 is 14 amino acids. Trimming cost V 5 bases and J 0 bases, with 11 bases left between them. Per the germline V gene, CDR1 is SQVTM and CDR2 is ANQGSEA. CDR3 region: CSVSGLNSNQPQHF. DNA of the CDR3: TGCAGCGTTTCCGGACTTAATAGCAATCAGCCCCAGCATTTT.

This sequence joins TRBV6-1 and TRBJ1-4; 9 bases agree with TRBD1. After removal of 4 bases from V and 7 bases from J, the junction contained 10 bases not matched to a gene. CDR3 length equals 16 residues. From germline, CDR1 is MNHNS and CDR2 SASEGT. The CDR3 loop reads CASSALQGANGEKLFF. Here the CDR3 DNA reads TGTGCCAGCAGTGCCCTACAGGGGGCGAATGGTGAAAAACTGTTTTTT.

The chain combines TRBV28 with TRBJ1-1; no firm D call. The CDR3 is 12 residues long. Germline CDR1 and CDR2: MDHEN and SYDVKM. V was trimmed by 6 bases and J by 2 bases, leaving 7 bases between them. The CDR3 region is CASRTTNTEAFF. The CDR3 DNA follows: TGTGCCAGCAGGACGACAAACACTGAAGCTTTCTTT.

V gene TRBV28 combines with J gene TRBJ1-1, with D possibly matching TRBD1 (5 bases). V dropped 3 bases and J dropped 4 bases, with 15 bases sitting between them. The CDR3 extends over 15 amino acids. CDR1 and CDR2 from the germline V gene are MDHEN and SYDVKM. The CDR3 DNA is TGTGCCAGCAGTTTGATCGGCAGGGAGGCCACTGAAGCTTTCTTT. Its translation: CASSLIGREATEAFF.

The rearrangement uses TRBV5-6 and TRBJ2-1; 9 bases align to TRBD2. Germline V CDR1 and CDR2: SGHDT, YYEEEE. Trimming cost V 4 bases and J 7 bases; bases outside gene matches: 15. The CDR3 spans 17 residues. CDR3 sequence reads: CASSHLQPGLAMNEQFF. DNA of the CDR3: TGTGCCAGCAGCCACTTACAACCGGGACTAGCTATGAATGAGCAGTTCTTC.

This chain connects TRBV19 to TRBJ1-3; tentatively, D is TRBD1 (6 bases). Trimming stripped 3 bases from V and 0 bases from J, with 15 bases between. Germline lookup yields CDR1 LNHDA and CDR2 SQIVND (reference sequence). This CDR3 contains 17 residues. The CDR3 protein is CASSIARQGHSGNTIYF. In DNA, the CDR3 is TGTGCCAGTAGTATCGCCCGGCAGGGGCACTCTGGAAACACCATATATTTT. Full variable domain (outside the CDR3, taken from reference TRBV19 and TRBJ1-3): DGGITQSPKYLFRKEGQNVTLSCEQNLNHDAMYWYRQDPGQGLRLIYYSQIVNDFQKGDIAEGYSVSREKKESFPLTVTSAQKNPTAFYLCASSIARQGHSGNTIYFGEGSWLTVV.

V is TRBV28 and J is TRBJ1-5; tentative D call: TRBD1 (5 bases). V was pared by 3 bases and J by 2 bases, with 11 bases between. This CDR3 region has 15 residues. Germline loops: CDR1 MDHEN, CDR2 SYDVKM. Here the CDR3 DNA reads TGTGCCAGCAGTTTTCCGGGACTGGGCAATCAGCCCCAGCATTTT. This encodes CASSFPGLGNQPQHF.

This clone has more than one count but fewer than ten. The CDR3 is CASKDRSNTEAFF. The CDR3, as DNA: TGTGCCAGTAAGGACAGGTCGAACACTGAAGCTTTCTTT. The gene calls are TRBV19 and TRBJ1-1, with 7 bases that match TRBD1. J was trimmed by 1 base and V by 7 bases; bases with no gene match: 3. CDR1 and CDR2 from the germline V gene are LNHDA and SQIVND (reference sequence). The CDR3 length is 13 residues.

The chain links TRBV18 to TRBJ2-7, with 7 bases lining up with TRBD1. The J segment lost 2 bases and the V segment lost 6 bases, leaving 4 bases of the junction unmatched. From germline, CDR1 is KGHSH and CDR2 LQKENI. This CDR3 spans 13 amino acids. The CDR3 loop is CASSKQGTYEQYF. CDR3 nucleotides: TGTGCCAGCTCCAAACAGGGGACCTACGAGCAGTACTTC.

The CDR3 DNA reads as TGTGCCATCAGGGGACAGGGGGGAACAGATACGCAGTATTTT. Protein product: CAIRGQGGTDTQYF. The gene calls are TRBV10-3 and TRBJ2-3, with TRBD1 identical over 11 bases. The CDR3 spans 14 residues. V was clipped by 6 bases and J by 3 bases; unmatched bases: 2. Germline lookup yields CDR1 ENHRY and CDR2 SYGVKD.

This clone was detected only a few times. This chain connects TRBV28 to TRBJ1-5; D might be TRBD1 (5 bases). Trimming shortened V by 4 bases and J by 3 bases, and 13 bases separated the two germline ends. CDR3 size: 15 residues. In germline, CDR1 is MDHEN, CDR2 SYDVKM. This chain's CDR3 is CASSYPGFNNQPQHF. CDR3 bases: TGTGCCAGCAGTTACCCAGGGTTTAACAATCAGCCCCAGCATTTT. The entire variable domain, with the rest obtained from reference TRBV28 and TRBJ1-5, is as follows: DVKVTQSSRYLVKRTGEKVFLECVQDMDHENMFWYRQDPGLGLRLIYFSYDVKMKEKGDIPEGYSVSREKKERFSLILESASTNQTSMYLCASSYPGFNNQPQHFGDGTRLSIL.

CDR3 residues: CASSRDRVVNEQYF. DNA of the CDR3: TGTGCCAGCAGCCGGGACAGGGTCGTCAACGAGCAGTACTTC. This chain joins TRBV28 and TRBJ2-7; 9 bases fit TRBD1. The CDR3 runs to 14 residues. Germline lookup yields CDR1 MDHEN and CDR2 SYDVKM. The junction had 8 bases not matched to a gene; V was cut back by 6 bases and J by 5 bases. Full variable domain (outside the CDR3, taken from reference TRBV28 and TRBJ2-7): DVKVTQSSRYLVKRTGEKVFLECVQDMDHENMFWYRQDPGLGLRLIYFSYDVKMKEKGDIPEGYSVSREKKERFSLILESASTNQTSMYLCASSRDRVVNEQYFGPGTRLTVT.

J is TRBJ2-3 and V is TRBV5-1; TRBD1 matches 7 bases. Trimming took 5 bases from V and 4 from J; bases not matched to a gene: 10. The germline V gene encodes CDR1 SGHRS and CDR2 YFSETQ. The CDR3 covers 15 residues. The CDR3: CASRPLPGGSDTQYF. The CDR3 bases are TGCGCCAGCAGACCCCTTCCAGGGGGTTCAGATACGCAGTATTTT.

The chain employs TRBV7-9 and TRBJ1-1; possibly TRBD1 for D (5 bases). Per the germline V gene, CDR1 is SEHNR and CDR2 is FQNEAQ (reference sequence). The CDR3 has 11 amino acids. The germline V and J ends were trimmed by 6 bases and 7 bases, with 9 bases remaining between them. The CDR3 reads CASRRQFEAFF. In DNA form, the CDR3 reads TGTGCCAGCAGGCGACAGTTTGAAGCTTTCTTT.